What follows are 16 T cell receptor beta chains derived from one specimen sequenced in a study of cytomegalovirus exposure and HLA in healthy donors. Both 60 Vbeta primers and 13 Jbeta primers went into the PCR. Sequenced by immunoSEQ multiplex PCR; TCRdb stores in-frame clones only, minus some. The sample lists tens of thousands of clones, about 73% occurring once. Source material: PBMCs. The origin of the receptors is a man in his forties in good health and CMV-seronegative.

This clone showed up just a few times. The chain carries TRBV5-1 and TRBJ2-7, with 8 bases fitting TRBD2. The germline V gene has CDR1 SGHRS and CDR2 YFSETQ. The CDR3 sequence is 15 residues long. V lost 0 bases and J lost 0; bases outside the gene matches: 2. CDR3 region: CASSLGGTSSYEQYF. CDR3 bases: TGCGCCAGCAGCTTGGGTGGGACTAGCTCCTACGAGCAGTACTTC.

The chain carries TRBV27 and TRBJ2-1; TRBD2 aligns across 10 bases. With V trimmed by 8 bases and J by 12 bases, 10 bases remained unmatched. The CDR3 sequence is 13 residues long. Germline CDR1 and CDR2: MNHEY and SMNVEV (reference sequence). The CDR3, as DNA: TGTGCCAGCCCAAGCGGGAGGGACCGTTGGCAGTTCTTC. This encodes CASPSGRDRWQFF.

This chain connects TRBV6-1 to TRBJ1-5, with D uncertain. CDR1 and CDR2 (germline): MNHNS, SASEGT. Trimming shortened V by 1 base and J by 7 bases, and 11 bases separated the two germline ends. The CDR3 has 14 amino acids. The DNA for the CDR3 is TGTGCCAGCAGTGAAGTTGGAGGGAACCAGCCCCAGCATTTT. Its protein is CASSEVGGNQPQHF.

The chain links TRBV7-6 to TRBJ1-1; a weak D match, TRBD1 (6 bases). The CDR3 is made up of 15 amino acids. Germline CDR1 and CDR2: SGHVS and FNYEAQ. Trimming pared 1 base from V and 4 bases from J, leaving 13 bases between. CDR3 in DNA: TGTGCCAGCAGCTTAGATGGGGGAGGGGGCACTGAAGCTTTCTTT. It translates to CASSLDGGGGTEAFF.

This clone appeared a few times. The J gene is TRBJ1-5, the V gene TRBV5-1; 7 bases are a match to TRBD1. The V gene's germline CDR1 is SGHRS and CDR2 YFSETQ. This CDR3 is built from 15 residues. V was clipped by 2 bases and J by 0 bases; unmatched bases: 2. DNA for the CDR3: TGCGCCAGCAGCTTACAGGGGTTTAGCAATCAGCCCCAGCATTTT. It is translated as CASSLQGFSNQPQHF.

The CDR3 DNA sequence: TGTGCCCGACAGTTGAATAGCAATCAGCCCCAGCATTTT. This sequence encodes CARQLNSNQPQHF. The chain joins TRBV21-1 to TRBJ1-5; the D call TRBD1 from the table was never checked on the DNA. TRBV21-1 is given as a pseudogene. CDR3 length equals 13 residues.

CDR3 DNA sequence: TGTGCCAGCAGTACACAGGGGAACACTGAAGCTTTCTTT. This encodes CASSTQGNTEAFF. V gene TRBV6-1 combines with J gene TRBJ1-1, with a possible D match to TRBD1 (6 bases). Germline V gene sequence: CDR1 MNHNS, CDR2 SASEGT. The CDR3 is 13 residues long. V shed 5 bases and J shed 1 base, with 8 bases lying between them.

The chain uses TRBV5-1 and TRBJ2-7, with 7 bases lining up with TRBD2. The length of the CDR3 is 14 residues. J gave up 4 bases and V 5 bases, and 9 bases lay outside the gene matches. CDR1 and CDR2 (germline): SGHRS, YFSETQ. The CDR3 loop reads CASRGHPSGYEQYF. CDR3 DNA: TGCGCCAGCAGGGGGCACCCTAGCGGTTACGAGCAGTACTTC.

The chain uses TRBV30 and TRBJ2-3; the match to TRBD2 covers 11 bases. V dropped 0 bases and J dropped 0; count of bases not matched to a gene: 2. This CDR3 has 16 residues. Germline lookup yields CDR1 GTSNPN and CDR2 SVGIG (reference sequence). The CDR3 reads CAWSVGLAASTDTQYF. The CDR3 DNA is TGTGCCTGGAGTGTGGGACTAGCGGCAAGCACAGATACGCAGTATTTT.

The rearrangement joins TRBV30 to TRBJ1-2, with TRBD1 identical over 9 bases. The V and J ends lost 1 base and 7 bases, in that order; junction bases with no gene match: 4. The germline V gene has CDR1 GTSNPN and CDR2 SVGIG (reference sequence). The CDR3 is made up of 13 amino acids. The CDR3 spells CAWSAGTGFGYTF. DNA for the CDR3: TGTGCCTGGAGTGCGGGGACAGGGTTTGGCTACACCTTC.

This clone was counted once. This CDR3 reads CASSQRVPGLAVTGELFF. CDR3 in DNA: TGCGCCAGCAGCCAACGGGTTCCGGGACTAGCAGTCACCGGGGAGCTGTTTTTT. The gene calls are TRBV4-3 and TRBJ2-2; 9 nucleotides align to TRBD2. Germline V gene sequence: CDR1 LGHNA, CDR2 YSLEER. CDR3 length equals 18 residues. J was trimmed by 4 bases and V by 2 bases; bases with no gene match: 11.

The chain employs TRBV30 and TRBJ2-2; D remains unclear. Germline assignment: CDR1 GTSNPN and CDR2 SVGIG (reference sequence). Trimming removed 3 bases from V and 0 bases from J, with 14 bases in between. The CDR3 spans 16 residues. CDR3 sequence (DNA): TGTGCCTGGAGGGGTGGTAGCACCTCGAACACCGGGGAGCTGTTTTTT. Protein sequence: CAWRGGSTSNTGELFF.

The rearrangement links TRBV14 to TRBJ2-2, with TRBD2 matching over 10 bases. CDR3 length: 16 residues. V was pared by 3 bases and J by 4 bases, with 5 bases of the junction left unmatched. CDR1 SGHDN and CDR2 FVKESK come from the germline V gene. The CDR3 loop is CASSHVAGGITGELFF. The CDR3, as DNA: TGTGCCAGCAGCCATGTAGCGGGAGGTATCACCGGGGAGCTGTTTTTT.

The CDR3 here is CASSSGQPNTEAFF. DNA for the CDR3: TGCGCCAGCAGCTCGGGACAGCCAAACACTGAAGCTTTCTTT. The chain is built from TRBV5-1 and TRBJ1-1; 7 bases match TRBD1. The J segment lost 2 bases and the V segment lost 3 bases, leaving 4 bases of the junction unmatched. This CDR3 comprises 14 residues. The V gene's germline CDR1 is SGHRS and CDR2 YFSETQ.

In its sample, this clone was seen once. The genes are TRBV6-5 and TRBJ1-1, with 8 bases matching TRBD1. This CDR3 has 15 amino acids. Germline loops: CDR1 MNHEY, CDR2 SVGAGI. The ends lost 6 bases at V and 6 bases at J; junction bases unmatched: 12. CDR3: CASSGRTGLVAEAFF. DNA of the CDR3: TGTGCCAGCAGCGGCCGGACAGGGTTGGTCGCTGAAGCTTTCTTT.

The chain uses TRBV11-3 and TRBJ2-5; 10 bases agree with TRBD2. The germline V gene has CDR1 SGHNT and CDR2 YENEEA. The CDR3 has 15 residues. J lost 6 bases, V lost 8 bases, and 12 bases had no gene match. DNA of the CDR3: TGTGCCAGCGAGGATAGAGCGGGAGGGGATAAGACCCAGTACTTC. It specifies CASEDRAGGDKTQYF.